This T cell receptor beta chain was profiled in a study of OX40 agonist ivuxolimab in advanced cancers. Sequenced by immunoSEQ multiplex PCR; TCRdb stores in-frame clones only, minus some. The data contain over 50,000 clones, about 90% of them seen just once; the ten biggest clones take up 20% to 25%. Germline lookup yields CDR1 SQVTM and CDR2 ANQGSEA. CDR3 size: 14 residues. V dropped 6 bases and J dropped 4; count of bases not matched to a gene: 8. The chain joins TRBV29-1 to TRBJ2-2; TRBD1 aligns across 7 bases. The sample was CD4+ or CD8+ T cells sorted from blood, taken in a trial of the OX40 agonist ivuxolimab. The sequence was collected from an adult with an advanced solid tumor such as melanoma, head and neck, liver or kidney cancer. The CDR3 coding sequence is TGCAGCGTCGCGACAGGGTTGGGCACCGGGGAGCTGTTTTTT. Translating gives CSVATGLGTGELFF.